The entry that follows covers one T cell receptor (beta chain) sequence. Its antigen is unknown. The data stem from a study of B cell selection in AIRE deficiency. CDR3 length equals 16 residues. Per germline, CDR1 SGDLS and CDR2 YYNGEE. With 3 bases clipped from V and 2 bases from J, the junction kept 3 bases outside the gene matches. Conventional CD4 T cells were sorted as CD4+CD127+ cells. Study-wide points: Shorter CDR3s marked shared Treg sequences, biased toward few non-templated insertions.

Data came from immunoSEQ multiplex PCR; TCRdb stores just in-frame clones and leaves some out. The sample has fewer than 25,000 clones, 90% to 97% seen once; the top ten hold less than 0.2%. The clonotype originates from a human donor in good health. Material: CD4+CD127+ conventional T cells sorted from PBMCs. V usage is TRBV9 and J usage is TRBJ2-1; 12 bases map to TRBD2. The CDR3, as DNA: TGTGCCAGCAGCGCGAGACTAGCGGGGGCCTACAATGAGCAGTTCTTC. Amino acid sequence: CASSARLAGAYNEQFF.